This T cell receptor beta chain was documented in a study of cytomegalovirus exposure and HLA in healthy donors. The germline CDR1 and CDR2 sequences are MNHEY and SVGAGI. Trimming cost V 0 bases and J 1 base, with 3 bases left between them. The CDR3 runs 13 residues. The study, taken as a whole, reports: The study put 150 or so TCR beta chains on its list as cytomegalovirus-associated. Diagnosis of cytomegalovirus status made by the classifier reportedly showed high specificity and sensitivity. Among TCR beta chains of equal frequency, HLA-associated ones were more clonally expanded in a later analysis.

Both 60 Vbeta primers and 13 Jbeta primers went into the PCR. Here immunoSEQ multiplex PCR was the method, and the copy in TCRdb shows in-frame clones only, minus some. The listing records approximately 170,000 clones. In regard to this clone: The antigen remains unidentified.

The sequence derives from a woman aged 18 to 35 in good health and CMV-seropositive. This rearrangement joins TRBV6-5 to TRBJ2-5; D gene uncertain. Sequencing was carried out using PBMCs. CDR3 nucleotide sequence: TGTGCCAGCAGTTACTCGCGCCAAGAGACCCAGTACTTC. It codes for CASSYSRQETQYF.